These 19 T cell receptor beta chains were all obtained from the same sample, sequenced in a study of blood T cell repertoires in COVID-19. Clones were sequenced by immunoSEQ multiplex PCR, and TCRdb holds only the in-frame ones, with some missing. The sample shows 160,000 or so clones, around 80% of them seen only once. Sequencing was done on a sample of PBMCs or T cells enriched from blood (not recorded which). The receptors originated from a man aged 35 to 55 who had recovered from COVID-19.

This chain connects TRBV19 to TRBJ2-1, with a tentative D call TRBD2 (6 bases). Trimming pared 5 bases from V and 2 bases from J, leaving 13 bases between. CDR1 is LNHDA, CDR2 SQIVND, per germline (reference sequence). The CDR3 consists of 15 residues. CDR3 protein: CASSFGGSTYNEQFF. CDR3 DNA: TGTGCCAGTAGTTTCGGGGGAAGTACCTACAATGAGCAGTTCTTC.

The genes are TRBV5-1 and TRBJ1-3; possible D gene TRBD1, 5 bases. The V and J ends lost 4 bases and 4 bases respectively, with 18 bases between them. The germline V gene has CDR1 SGHRS and CDR2 YFSETQ. The CDR3 sequence is 16 residues long. DNA of the CDR3: TGCGCCAGCAGCCTACAGGACCCCGCGGGGGGAAACACCATATATTTT. Its protein is CASSLQDPAGGNTIYF.

This chain joins TRBV5-6 and TRBJ1-2; D is possibly TRBD1 (5 bases). This CDR3 comprises 15 residues. Germline CDR1 reads SGHDT; CDR2 reads YYEEEE. The V end was cut by 0 bases, the J end by 5 bases, with 14 bases between. CDR3 region: CASSLDRIRTYGYTF. The CDR3 nucleotides read TGTGCCAGCAGCTTGGACAGGATTCGTACGTATGGCTACACCTTC.

The table lists this clone with a count of one. The chain carries TRBV5-1 and TRBJ2-7; D is perhaps TRBD2 (5 bases). The CDR3 has 13 residues. V gave up 0 bases and J gave up 5 bases, with 9 bases separating them. The germline CDR1 and CDR2 sequences are SGHRS and YFSETQ. The CDR3 bases are TGCGCCAGCAGCTTGGCCGTTAGCGACGAGCAGTACTTC. This encodes CASSLAVSDEQYF. Filled out from reference TRBV5-1 and TRBJ2-7, the complete variable domain reads KAGVTQTPRYLIKTRGQQVTLSCSPISGHRSVSWYQQTPGQGLQFLFEYFSETQRNKGNFPGRFSGRQFSNSRSEMNVSTLELGDSALYLCASSLAVSDEQYFGPGTRLTVT.

This chain connects TRBV27 to TRBJ1-2; D perhaps matches TRBD1 (6 bases). The CDR3 loop spans 15 amino acids. Germline V gene sequence: CDR1 MNHEY, CDR2 SMNVEV (reference sequence). The V end lost 0 bases, the J end lost 6 bases, and 14 bases lay between the germline ends. As DNA, the CDR3 is TGTGCCAGCAGTTTATCGGCAGGGACATACAATGGCTACACCTTC. Its translation is CASSLSAGTYNGYTF.

DNA of the CDR3: TGCGCCAGCAGCTTGGTAGCCTTACCGTCCTACAATGAGCAGTTCTTC. Encoded protein: CASSLVALPSYNEQFF. The chain is built from TRBV5-1 and TRBJ2-1; D remains ambiguous. The length of the CDR3 is 16 residues. With 0 bases removed from V and 1 base from J, the gap between germline ends came to 11 bases. Germline lookup yields CDR1 SGHRS and CDR2 YFSETQ.

This chain uses TRBV25-1 with TRBJ2-5; D not resolved. V was pared by 8 bases and J by 4 bases, with 14 bases between. Germline V gene lookup returns CDR1 MGHDK and CDR2 SYGVNS. The CDR3 spans 13 residues. CDR3 sequence (DNA): TGTGCCAGCCCTGCCCCGAGCTTAGAGACCCAGTACTTC. This sequence encodes CASPAPSLETQYF.

V usage is TRBV25-1 and J usage is TRBJ2-1; D is perhaps TRBD2 (6 bases). Trimming shortened V by 4 bases and J by 5 bases, and 15 bases separated the two germline ends. In germline, CDR1 is MGHDK, CDR2 SYGVNS. This CDR3 is built from 15 residues. As DNA, the CDR3 is TGTGCCAGCAGTGGGGACCGCGGAGGGAACAATGAGCAGTTCTTC. Its translation: CASSGDRGGNNEQFF.

The rearrangement uses TRBV11-2 and TRBJ1-2; 7 nucleotides agree with TRBD1. This CDR3 spans 16 amino acids. V lost 0 bases, J lost 2 bases, and 6 bases stayed unmatched. Germline lookup yields CDR1 SGHAT and CDR2 FQNNGV. CDR3 in amino acids: CASSLDRTGANYGYTF. The CDR3 DNA reads as TGTGCCAGCAGCTTAGATAGGACAGGAGCCAACTATGGCTACACCTTC.

V and J are TRBV7-7 and TRBJ2-5; D is perhaps TRBD2 (6 bases). V was shortened by 7 bases and J by 5 bases, with 14 bases between the two germline ends. Germline V gene data show CDR1 as SSHAT and CDR2 as FNYEAQ (reference sequence). The length of the CDR3 is 13 residues. CDR3 protein: CASTLEGWETQYF. CDR3 bases: TGTGCCAGCACGTTGGAGGGGTGGGAGACCCAGTACTTC.

The chain carries TRBV6-4 and TRBJ2-3, with 10 bases fitting TRBD2. The CDR3 is made up of 16 amino acids. The germline CDR1 and CDR2 sequences are MRHNA and SNTAGT. V trimming: 9 bases; J trimming: 2 bases; junction bases outside the gene matches: 11. CDR3 in amino acids: CASSLTGTSVTDTQYF. The CDR3 DNA reads TGTGCCAGTAGTCTTACCGGGACTAGCGTCACAGATACGCAGTATTTT.

This clone has just a few counts. V gene TRBV10-1 combines with J gene TRBJ2-3, with 8 bases identical to TRBD2. The CDR3 has 15 amino acids. The V segment lost 4 bases and the J segment 9 bases; nucleotides outside the gene matches: 12. Germline assignment: CDR1 WNHNN and CDR2 SYGVQD (reference sequence). CDR3 residues: CASSVGLAGGRTQYF. The DNA for the CDR3 is TGCGCCAGCAGTGTAGGACTAGCCGGAGGGAGGACGCAGTATTTT.

The V and J genes are TRBV2 and TRBJ2-3; 10 bases are a match to TRBD2. CDR3 length: 18 amino acids. CDR1 is SNHLY and CDR2 is FYNNEI in the germline V gene. Trimming cost V 4 bases and J 2 bases; bases outside gene matches: 12. In DNA form, the CDR3 reads TGTGCCAGCAGTGTACAGCGGGGGGGCGGGGTGAACACAGATACGCAGTATTTT. As protein: CASSVQRGGGVNTDTQYF.

The chain is built from TRBV3-1 (or the pseudogene TRBV3-2) and TRBJ2-4; D not certain. CDR1 is LGHDT, CDR2 YNNKEL, per germline (reference sequence). V was trimmed by 3 bases and J by 9 bases, leaving 18 bases between them. The CDR3 consists of 15 residues. The CDR3 here is CASSQAAPGVSIQYF. CDR3 in DNA: TGTGCCAGCAGCCAGGCGGCCCCTGGAGTGAGCATTCAGTACTTC.

In this sample, this clone turned up once. J is TRBJ1-1 and V is TRBV6-5; maybe TRBD1 (6 bases). V dropped 2 bases and J dropped 9 bases, with 13 bases sitting between them. The CDR3 spans 13 residues. The germline CDR1 and CDR2 sequences are MNHEY and SVGAGI. CDR3 bases: TGTGCCAGCAGTTACCTGTCTGACAGGAAAGCTTTCTTT. Its protein is CASSYLSDRKAFF.

The chain uses TRBV2 and TRBJ2-2; 13 positions agree with TRBD2. From germline, CDR1 is SNHLY and CDR2 FYNNEI. The CDR3 sequence is 15 residues long. Unmatched junction bases numbered 2, after V lost 6 bases and J lost 4 bases. CDR3 loop: CASSRLAGGTGELFF. In nucleotides, the CDR3 is TGTGCCAGCAGCCGACTAGCGGGGGGCACCGGGGAGCTGTTTTTT.

The chain combines TRBV9 with TRBJ2-1, with 11 bases lining up with TRBD1. With V trimmed by 3 bases and J by 7 bases, 6 bases remained unmatched. This CDR3 is built from 15 residues. Germline CDR1 reads SGDLS; CDR2 reads YYNGEE. This CDR3 reads CASSGGQGVSNEQFF. The CDR3 DNA reads as TGTGCCAGCAGCGGGGGACAGGGGGTCAGTAATGAGCAGTTCTTC.

This sequence joins TRBV10-3 and TRBJ1-2; D not resolved. This CDR3 contains 15 residues. CDR1 and CDR2 (germline): ENHRY, SYGVKD. V was cut by 7 bases and J by 8 bases, with 23 bases left in between. CDR3 protein: CAITSAPHTTGGYTF. The CDR3 coding sequence is TGTGCCATCACGTCCGCACCGCATACGACCGGGGGCTACACCTTC.

Details on this clone: The sample holds other DNA sequences that translate to the same CDR3. V usage is TRBV30 and J usage is TRBJ1-5; tentative D call: TRBD1 (6 bases). Germline V gene data show CDR1 as GTSNPN and CDR2 as SVGIG (reference sequence). The CDR3 runs to 13 residues. V was clipped by 0 bases and J by 5 bases, with 8 bases between them. The CDR3 protein is CAWSVQGDQPQHF. Here the CDR3 DNA reads TGTGCCTGGAGTGTACAGGGAGATCAGCCCCAGCATTTT.